Listed below are T cell receptor beta chains from one sample, sequenced in a study of control samples from healthy donors and cancer patients. The method was immunoSEQ multiplex PCR; TCRdb's version includes in-frame clones alone and lacks a portion of them. The sample carries 120,000 to 150,000 clones, 75% to 90% recorded once. The source material was blood. The receptor set was obtained from a young man in good health. CDR3s include the opening cysteine and the closing phenylalanine or tryptophan. D genes are given only for firm matches. Not every row has a clone size; where given, it reads once, few, many or a size class.

V	size	D	J	CDR3	DNA
TRBV3-1/TRBV3-2	NA	TRBD1	TRBJ2-5	CASSRQGQETQYF	TGTGCCAGCAGCCGACAGGGGCAAGAGACCCAGTACTTC
TRBV4-1	few	TRBD2	TRBJ2-7	CASRGEGTYEQYF	TGCGCCAGCAGAGGGGAGGGAACCTACGAGCAGTACTTC
TRBV2	NA	NA	TRBJ2-5	CASTYQETQYF	TGTGCCAGTACGTACCAAGAGACCCAGTACTTC
TRBV5-1	NA	NA	TRBJ2-1	CASSFGPNNEQFF	TGCGCCAGCAGCTTTGGTCCTAACAATGAGCAGTTCTTC
TRBV29-1	NA	NA	TRBJ2-5	CSVQTGAQETQYF	TGCAGCGTCCAGACCGGGGCCCAAGAGACCCAGTACTTC
TRBV7-9	NA	NA	TRBJ1-1	CASSKEQSEAFF	TGTGCCAGCAGCAAAGAGCAATCTGAAGCTTTCTTT
TRBV28	NA	NA	TRBJ2-1	CASSSGVLSYNEQFF	TGTGCCAGCAGTTCAGGGGTCCTCTCCTACAATGAGCAGTTCTTC
TRBV9	NA	TRBD2	TRBJ2-1	CASSAGLAMNNEQFF	TGTGCCAGCAGTGCGGGACTAGCGATGAACAATGAGCAGTTCTTC
TRBV24-1	NA	NA	TRBJ2-5	CATSGGGRAQETQYF	TGTGCCACCAGTGGGGGGGGGCGAGCGCAGGAGACCCAGTACTTC
TRBV11-3	once	NA	TRBJ2-1	CASSSAITGLNEQFF	TGTGCCAGCAGCTCGGCCATTACAGGCCTCAATGAGCAGTTCTTC
TRBV21-1	NA	NA	TRBJ2-3	CASSKGLAGGTPDTQYF	TGTGCCAGCAGCAAAGGACTAGCGGGAGGTACTCCAGATACGCAGTATTTT
TRBV19	NA	TRBD1	TRBJ1-4	CASRVVGQVNEKLFF	TGTGCCAGTAGAGTAGTAGGACAGGTTAATGAAAAACTGTTTTTT
TRBV5-8	NA	TRBD1	TRBJ1-3	CASSSGDRVSGNTIYF	TGTGCCAGCAGCTCCGGGGACAGGGTCTCTGGAAACACCATATATTTT
TRBV7-2	NA	TRBD1	TRBJ2-5	CASSSWDRGAEETQYF	TGTGCCAGCAGCTCCTGGGACAGGGGGGCTGAGGAGACCCAGTACTTC